What follows are 5 T cell receptor beta chains derived from one specimen sequenced in a study of T cells after yellow fever vaccination. TCRdb re-called the 5' RACE reads with MiXCR, one entry per CDR3 protein. The sample records 150,000 to 200,000 distinct CDR3 sequences, about 7% being singletons. Sample: CD4+ T cells sorted from PBMCs, taken less than 6 days after the first yellow fever vaccination. These receptors were taken from a man younger than 35 who received the YFV17D yellow fever vaccine.

This clonotype was counted a few times. This rearrangement joins TRBV12-3 or TRBV12-4 to TRBJ2-5; tentative D call: TRBD2 (6 bases). The CDR3 extends over 15 amino acids. Trimming left V 1 base short and J 2 bases short, with 11 bases between. CDR3 sequence (DNA): TGTGCCAGCAGTTTAGAGGGACTCCCACAAGAGACCCAGTACTTC. Residues: CASSLEGLPQETQYF.

This clonotype was recorded many times. The chain combines TRBV12-3 or TRBV12-4 with TRBJ1-6; D perhaps matches TRBD1 (5 bases). V lost 1 base and J 10 bases, leaving 11 bases between the germline ends. CDR3 length equals 14 residues. CDR3: CASSLGRARSPLHF. CDR3 nucleotides: TGTGCCAGCAGTTTAGGCAGGGCTCGATCACCCCTCCACTTT.

This clonotype showed up just a few times. The CDR3 bases are TGTGCCAGCAGTCATACCGGGACAGGGAGCACAGATACGCAGTATTTT. This gives the protein CASSHTGTGSTDTQYF. The V and J genes are TRBV28 and TRBJ2-3; 9 bases are shared with TRBD1. CDR3 length: 16 residues. V shed 5 bases, J shed 0 bases, and the junction held 6 bases outside the gene matches. The germline CDR1 and CDR2 sequences are MDHEN and SYDVKM. The full variable domain, completed using reference TRBV28 and TRBJ2-3, is DVKVTQSSRYLVKRTGEKVFLECVQDMDHENMFWYRQDPGLGLRLIYFSYDVKMKEKGDIPEGYSVSREKKERFSLILESASTNQTSMYLCASSHTGTGSTDTQYFGPGTRLTVL.

This clonotype came up a few times. The chain has TRBV20-1 and TRBJ2-5; 11 bases line up with TRBD2. There are 15 residues in the CDR3. CDR1 is DFQATT and CDR2 is SNEGSKA in the germline V gene (reference sequence). The V and J ends lost 4 bases and 0 bases, in that order; junction bases with no gene match: 4. This CDR3 is CSAISLAGDQETQYF. CDR3 in DNA: TGCAGTGCTATATCACTAGCGGGGGACCAAGAGACCCAGTACTTC.

This clonotype came up many times. The chain uses TRBV20-1 and TRBJ2-1; D could derive from TRBD1 or TRBD2 (6 bases each). The CDR3 extends over 14 amino acids. Germline V lookup: CDR1 DFQATT, CDR2 SNEGSKA (reference sequence). Between the trimmed V and J ends, which lost 0 bases and 12 bases, there was a span of 18 bases. CDR3 region: CSAREQEGTRGQFF. CDR3 nucleotides: TGCAGTGCTAGAGAGCAGGAGGGGACAAGGGGGCAGTTCTTC.